This T cell receptor beta chain originates from a study of blood T cell repertoires in COVID-19. Unmatched junction bases numbered 3, after V lost 2 bases and J lost 9 bases. CDR3 length: 14 amino acids. Germline CDR1 and CDR2: KGHSH and LQKENI. Sequenced by immunoSEQ multiplex PCR; TCRdb stores in-frame clones only, minus some. This table holds around 46,000 clones, over 80% found once. Sequencing was carried out using peripheral blood. The source of this sequence is a man aged 70 or older with acute or convalescent COVID-19. The rearrangement uses TRBV18 and TRBJ1-6; 8 bases line up with TRBD1. CDR3 in DNA: TGTGCCAGCTCACCAGGACAGGGAGGTTCACCCCTCCACTTT. Translating it yields CASSPGQGGSPLHF.